The clone carrying this TCR beta chain was counted between two and nine times. This sample was taken from a study of patients and donors after allogeneic stem cell transplantation. This CDR3 is 12 amino acids long. Germline V gene lookup returns CDR1 SGDLS and CDR2 YYNGEE. Trimming removed 5 bases at V and 9 bases at J, with 12 bases between. TCRdb passed the RT-PCR reads through MiXCR, listing each CDR3 protein once. This sample yields about 30,000 distinct CDR3 sequences, of which 8.1% are seen a single time; 45% to 60% belongs to the top ten. The rearrangement joins TRBV9 to TRBJ1-5; D is perhaps TRBD1 (5 bases). This sequence originates from a human donor who was either an allogeneic HSCT recipient or a stem cell or donor lymphocyte infusion donor (not recorded which). It is not recorded whose cells these are; they may come from a transplant donor. Input material: blood, either unsorted or a sorted T cell fraction (not recorded which). The CDR3 coding sequence is TGTGCCAGCAGGGGGCAGCAAGGGCCCCAGCATTTT. It specifies CASRGQQGPQHF.